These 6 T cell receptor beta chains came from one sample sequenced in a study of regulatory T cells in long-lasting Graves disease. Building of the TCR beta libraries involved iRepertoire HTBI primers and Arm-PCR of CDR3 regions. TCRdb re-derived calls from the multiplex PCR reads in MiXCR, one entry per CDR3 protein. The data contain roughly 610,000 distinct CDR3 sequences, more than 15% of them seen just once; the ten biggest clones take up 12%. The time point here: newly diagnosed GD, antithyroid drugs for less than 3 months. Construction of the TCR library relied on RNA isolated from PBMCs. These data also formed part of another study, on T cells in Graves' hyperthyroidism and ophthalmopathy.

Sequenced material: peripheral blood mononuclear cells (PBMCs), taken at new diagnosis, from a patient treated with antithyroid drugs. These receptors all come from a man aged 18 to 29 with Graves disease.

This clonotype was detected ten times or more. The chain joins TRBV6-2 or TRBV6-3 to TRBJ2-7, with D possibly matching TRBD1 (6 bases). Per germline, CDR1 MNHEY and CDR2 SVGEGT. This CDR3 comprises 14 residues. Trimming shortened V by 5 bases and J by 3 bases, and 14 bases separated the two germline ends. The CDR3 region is CASSEWDTRYEQYF. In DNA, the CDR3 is TGTGCCAGCAGTGAGTGGGACACCCGCTACGAGCAGTACTTC.

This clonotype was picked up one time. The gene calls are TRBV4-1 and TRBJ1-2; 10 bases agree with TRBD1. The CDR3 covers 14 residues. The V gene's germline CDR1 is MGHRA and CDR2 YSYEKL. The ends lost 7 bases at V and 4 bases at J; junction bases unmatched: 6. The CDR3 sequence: CASKRRQGAYGYTF. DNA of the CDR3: TGCGCCAGCAAAAGGAGACAGGGGGCCTATGGCTACACCTTC.

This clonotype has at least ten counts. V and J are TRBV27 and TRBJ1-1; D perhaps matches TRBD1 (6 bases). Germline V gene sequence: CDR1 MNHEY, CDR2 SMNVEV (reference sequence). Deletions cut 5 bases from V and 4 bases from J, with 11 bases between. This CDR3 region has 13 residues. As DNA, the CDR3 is TGTGCCAGCAGTGAACAGGGTCGCACTGAAGCTTTCTTT. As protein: CASSEQGRTEAFF.

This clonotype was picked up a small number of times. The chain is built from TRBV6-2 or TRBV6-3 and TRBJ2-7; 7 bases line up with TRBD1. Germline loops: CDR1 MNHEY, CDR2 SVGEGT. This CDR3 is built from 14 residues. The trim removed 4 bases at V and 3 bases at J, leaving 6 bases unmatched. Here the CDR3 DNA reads TGTGCCAGCAGTTCCACGGCAGGGGGCTACGAGCAGTACTTC. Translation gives CASSSTAGGYEQYF.

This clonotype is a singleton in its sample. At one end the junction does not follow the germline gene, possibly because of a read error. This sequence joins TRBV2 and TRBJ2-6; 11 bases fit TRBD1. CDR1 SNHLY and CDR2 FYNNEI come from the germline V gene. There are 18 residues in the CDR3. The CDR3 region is CASRYGQGARSEANVLTF. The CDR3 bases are TGTGCCAGCAGATACGGACAGGGGGCCCGCTCTGAGGCCAACGTCCTGACTTTC.

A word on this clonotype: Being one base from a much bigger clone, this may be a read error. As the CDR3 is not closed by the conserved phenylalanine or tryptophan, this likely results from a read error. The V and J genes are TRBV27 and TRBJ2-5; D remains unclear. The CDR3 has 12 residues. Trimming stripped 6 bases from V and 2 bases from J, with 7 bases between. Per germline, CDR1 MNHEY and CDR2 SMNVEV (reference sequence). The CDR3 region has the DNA TGTGCCAGCAGCGGACCACAAGAGACCCAGTACCTC. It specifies CASSGPQETQYL.